The 25 T cell receptor beta chains in this list originate from one sample, sequenced in a study of blood T cell repertoires in COVID-19. Only in-frame clones appear in the TCRdb table, and some are missing; sequencing was by immunoSEQ multiplex PCR. The sample holds 240,000 or so clones, around 83% seen once. The source material was peripheral blood. The receptor set was obtained from a man younger than 45 who had recovered from COVID-19.

This clone was seen repeatedly, ten times or more. The J gene is TRBJ1-5, the V gene TRBV4-1; D is uncertain. The V end lost 3 bases, the J end lost 3 bases, and 12 bases lay between the germline ends. Germline V gene sequence: CDR1 MGHRA, CDR2 YSYEKL. This CDR3 has 15 amino acids. The CDR3 protein is CASSHRYGPNQPQHF. The CDR3 coding sequence is TGCGCCAGCAGCCACCGCTACGGTCCCAATCAGCCCCAGCATTTT.

This clone was counted a few times. This sequence joins TRBV28 and TRBJ2-7; D might be TRBD2 (5 bases). Trimming shortened V by 8 bases and J by 2 bases, and 13 bases separated the two germline ends. Germline V gives CDR1 MDHEN, CDR2 SYDVKM. The CDR3 length is 13 residues. Written as DNA, the CDR3 is TGTGCCAGCGCCAGCGGCAGGACCTACGAGCAGTACGTC. Translated, it gives CASASGRTYEQYV.

The chain combines TRBV28 with TRBJ2-1, with a tentative D call TRBD1 (5 bases). Germline V lookup: CDR1 MDHEN, CDR2 SYDVKM. V lost 3 bases to trimming and J lost 4 bases, with 7 bases between them. The CDR3 extends over 13 amino acids. The CDR3 protein is CASSLAGYNEQFF. The CDR3 nucleotides are TGTGCCAGCAGTTTGGCAGGGTACAATGAGCAGTTCTTC.

This clone has only a few counts. The chain links TRBV5-4 to TRBJ1-6, with D maybe TRBD1 (5 bases). The CDR3 spans 17 residues. V lost 3 bases and J lost 5, with 18 bases in between. In germline, CDR1 is SGHNT, CDR2 YYREEE (reference sequence). CDR3 in amino acids: CASSYTQGFIDNSPLHF. The CDR3 DNA is TGTGCCAGCAGCTATACCCAGGGTTTTATCGATAATTCACCCCTCCACTTT.

The chain joins TRBV6-5 to TRBJ2-7, with D possibly TRBD1 on 6 matching bases. There are 12 residues in the CDR3. The V gene's germline CDR1 is MNHEY and CDR2 SVGAGI. V was clipped by 2 bases and J by 5 bases, with 7 bases between them. CDR3 bases: TGTGCCAGCAGTTACGAGGGGGACGAGCAGTACTTC. Translation: CASSYEGDEQYF.

The V and J genes are TRBV19 and TRBJ2-3; D unresolved. The CDR3 runs to 15 residues. The V end lost 6 bases, the J end lost 0 bases, and 13 bases lay between the germline ends. In germline, CDR1 is LNHDA, CDR2 SQIVND (reference sequence). The CDR3 protein is CASRISSYSTDTQYF. DNA for the CDR3: TGTGCCAGTAGAATTAGTTCCTATAGCACAGATACGCAGTATTTT.

The chain combines TRBV6-5 with TRBJ1-2, with 7 bases matching TRBD1. CDR1 is MNHEY, CDR2 SVGAGI, per germline. This CDR3 comprises 15 residues. With V trimmed by 6 bases and J by 2 bases, 9 bases remained unmatched. CDR3 sequence (DNA): TGTGCCAGCAGATATGCGGACAGGCCAAACTATGGCTACACCTTC. Residues: CASRYADRPNYGYTF.

The chain carries TRBV10-2 and TRBJ1-2; 8 bases are a match to TRBD1. The CDR3 is made up of 14 amino acids. V lost 5 bases, J lost 2 bases, and 4 bases stayed unmatched. Germline CDR1 is WSHSY and CDR2 is SAAADI. DNA of the CDR3: TGCGCCAGCAGTCTGACAGGGGCCAACTATGGCTACACCTTC. Protein: CASSLTGANYGYTF.

The V gene is TRBV29-1, the J gene TRBJ2-1; a weak D match, TRBD2 (9 bases). The CDR3 consists of 14 residues. Trimming pared 5 bases from V and 6 bases from J, leaving 17 bases between. Germline values: CDR1 SQVTM, CDR2 ANQGSEA. This chain's CDR3 is CSVQGAGGPNEQFF. The DNA of the CDR3 is TGCAGCGTTCAGGGGGCGGGGGGGCCCAATGAGCAGTTCTTC.

The gene calls are TRBV27 and TRBJ1-4; a possible D gene is TRBD1 (5 bases). The germline V and J ends were trimmed by 2 bases and 6 bases, with 16 bases remaining between them. The CDR3 totals 16 residues. Germline V gene data show CDR1 as MNHEY and CDR2 as SMNVEV (reference sequence). DNA of the CDR3: TGTGCCAGCAGTTTACAGGCGCAGGGAATCTATGAAAAACTGTTTTTT. Its translation is CASSLQAQGIYEKLFF.

This chain uses TRBV28 with TRBJ1-2; D gene unclear. Germline CDR1 and CDR2: MDHEN and SYDVKM. V was clipped by 2 bases and J by 8 bases, with 15 bases between them. The CDR3 consists of 14 residues. CDR3 nucleotide sequence: TGTGCCAGCAGTTTACCTGCCAAAACAAACGGCTACACCTTC. It encodes CASSLPAKTNGYTF.

This clone was detected only once. This chain connects TRBV5-1 to TRBJ1-4; a weak D match, TRBD1 (5 bases). V was trimmed by 3 bases and J by 5 bases, leaving 14 bases between them. This CDR3 has 15 amino acids. Germline V lookup: CDR1 SGHRS, CDR2 YFSETQ. CDR3 nucleotide sequence: TGCGCCAGCAGCTGGATCGGGACTGAGAATGAAAAACTGTTTTTT. Translation gives CASSWIGTENEKLFF.

Details on this clone: Other DNA sequences from this sample encode an identical CDR3 as well. The chain joins TRBV2 to TRBJ2-3; 16 nucleotides line up with TRBD2. The V gene's germline CDR1 is SNHLY and CDR2 FYNNEI. The CDR3 is 15 amino acids. Trimming at V came to 8 bases and at J to 4 bases, leaving 3 bases not matched to a gene. CDR3 sequence: CASSGTSGGADTQYF. The CDR3 DNA is TGTGCCAGCTCCGGGACTAGCGGGGGGGCAGATACGCAGTATTTT.

The CDR3 region is CASSSGLAARFKFTDTQYF. The CDR3 DNA follows: TGTGCCAGCAGTTCGGGACTAGCGGCCCGATTCAAGTTCACAGATACGCAGTATTTT. The rearrangement uses TRBV7-9 and TRBJ2-3, with 11 positions matching TRBD2. CDR1 is SEHNR, CDR2 FQNEAQ, per germline (reference sequence). V shed 6 bases, J shed 2 bases, and the junction held 16 bases outside the gene matches. This CDR3 contains 19 residues.

The chain combines TRBV3-1 (or the pseudogene TRBV3-2) with TRBJ2-7; 7 bases are shared with TRBD1. The CDR3 loop spans 14 amino acids. Unmatched junction bases numbered 8, after V lost 4 bases and J lost 5 bases. Germline assignment: CDR1 LGHDT and CDR2 YNNKEL (reference sequence). The CDR3 reads CASSLRDSLHEQYF. The CDR3 coding sequence is TGTGCCAGCAGCCTCCGGGACAGCCTCCACGAGCAGTACTTC.

This chain joins TRBV4-1 and TRBJ2-2; no clear D gene. The CDR3 has 15 residues. V lost 1 base to trimming and J lost 4 bases, with 10 bases between them. The germline gives CDR1 MGHRA, CDR2 YSYEKL. The CDR3 loop reads CASSQVEQITGELFF. The CDR3 bases are TGCGCCAGCAGCCAAGTTGAACAGATCACCGGGGAGCTGTTTTTT.

The chain uses TRBV7-8 and TRBJ1-2, with unresolved D. CDR3 length: 13 amino acids. V lost 1 base, J lost 7 bases, and 10 bases lay in between. From germline, CDR1 is SGHVS and CDR2 FQNEAQ. The CDR3 here is CASSLGWALGYTF. The CDR3 DNA reads TGTGCCAGCAGCTTAGGTTGGGCCCTTGGCTACACCTTC.

This clone has at least ten counts. The rearrangement joins TRBV24-1 to TRBJ2-2; 8 nucleotides line up with TRBD2. V shed 9 bases, J shed 8 bases, and the junction held 7 bases outside the gene matches. The CDR3 totals 13 residues. Germline V lookup: CDR1 KGHDR, CDR2 SFDVKD. The CDR3 spells CATRGGLQGELFF. CDR3 sequence (DNA): TGTGCCACCCGGGGGGGACTTCAGGGGGAGCTGTTTTTT.

This rearrangement joins TRBV6-6 to TRBJ2-7, with a weak D call TRBD2 (7 bases). Per the germline V gene, CDR1 is MNHNY and CDR2 is SVGAGI (reference sequence). V was clipped by 4 bases and J by 6 bases, with 10 bases between them. This CDR3 contains 12 residues. CDR3 residues: CASSLGGGEQYV. The CDR3 DNA is TGTGCCAGCAGTTTGGGAGGGGGCGAGCAGTACGTC.

The V call is TRBV2, the J call TRBJ2-4; D is possibly TRBD1 (7 bases). Germline lookup yields CDR1 SNHLY and CDR2 FYNNEI. This CDR3 has 19 residues. Trimming cost V 5 bases and J 1 base, with 24 bases left between them. The DNA for the CDR3 is TGTGCCAGCAGTCCGAACACAGGGGCCGCGGGGATGGCCAAAAACATTCAGTACTTC. Translating it yields CASSPNTGAAGMAKNIQYF.

The rearrangement joins TRBV5-6 to TRBJ1-2, with 7 bases fitting TRBD1. CDR3 length: 17 residues. Germline CDR1 reads SGHDT; CDR2 reads YYEEEE. With V trimmed by 0 bases and J by 2 bases, 10 bases remained unmatched. CDR3 in DNA: TGTGCCAGCAGCTTGGCAGTCTACAGGGGAGGAAACTATGGCTACACCTTC. Translation: CASSLAVYRGGNYGYTF.

This clone was counted a few times. The same CDR3 also results from other DNA sequences found in this sample. The chain links TRBV5-4 to TRBJ2-3; possibly TRBD2 for D (5 bases). CDR1 is SGHNT and CDR2 is YYREEE in the germline V gene (reference sequence). The V end was cut by 2 bases, the J end by 4 bases, with 8 bases between. The CDR3 has 13 amino acids. The CDR3 DNA reads as TGTGCCAGCAGCTTCCGAGGGCCAGATACGCAGTATTTT. It encodes CASSFRGPDTQYF.

This sequence joins TRBV7-2 and TRBJ1-2; D not certain. Germline CDR1 is SGHTA and CDR2 is FQGNSA. This CDR3 has 16 amino acids. V shed 2 bases and J shed 1 base, with 14 bases lying between them. The CDR3 region is CASSLTELSFNYGYTF. The CDR3 nucleotides read TGTGCCAGCAGCTTAACAGAACTCTCTTTTAACTATGGCTACACCTTC.

This clone has a handful of counts. CDR3: CASSPRARRNNEQFF. The CDR3 bases are TGTGCCAGCAGCCCGAGGGCTCGAAGGAACAATGAGCAGTTCTTC. The chain employs TRBV7-9 and TRBJ2-1; D might be TRBD2 (5 bases). CDR3 length: 15 amino acids. The germline V and J ends were trimmed by 5 bases and 5 bases, with 16 bases remaining between them. Germline V gene lookup returns CDR1 SEHNR and CDR2 FQNEAQ (reference sequence). Full variable domain (missing parts from reference TRBV7-9 and TRBJ2-1): DTGVSQNPRHKITKRGQNVTFRCDPISEHNRLYWYRQTLGQGPEFLTYFQNEAQLEKSRLLSDRFSAERPKGSFSTLEIQRTEQGDSAMYLCASSPRARRNNEQFFGPGTRLTVL.

The gene calls are TRBV5-6 and TRBJ1-2; 7 bases are a match to TRBD1. V lost 5 bases to trimming and J lost 4 bases; unmatched junction nucleotides: 14. The length of the CDR3 is 16 residues. The V gene's germline CDR1 is SGHDT and CDR2 YYEEEE. The CDR3 coding sequence is TGTGCCAGCAGTCAGAATACCGGGACAGCCTTCTATGGCTACACCTTC. Protein product: CASSQNTGTAFYGYTF.